The 30 T cell receptor beta chains listed next were all sequenced from one sample in a study of T cell responses to AZD1222 COVID-19 vaccine. Profiled with immunoSEQ multiplex PCR; TCRdb holds only in-frame clones, not every one. The profile shows about 130,000 clones, 90% of them singletons. The sequencing used peripheral blood, collected on day 0 of AZD1222 vaccination. The receptors derive from an adult in good health.

This clone was observed a few times. The CDR3: CASSARATASLYEQYF. CDR3 DNA sequence: TGTGCCAGCAGTGCCCGCGCGACAGCGTCACTCTACGAGCAGTACTTC. This chain connects TRBV6-1 to TRBJ2-7; D is perhaps TRBD1 (5 bases). V was trimmed by 4 bases and J by 3 bases, leaving 19 bases between them. The CDR3 loop spans 16 amino acids. Per germline, CDR1 MNHNS and CDR2 SASEGT.

V and J are TRBV21-1 and TRBJ2-7; the D call of TRBD1 is as the table states it, not checked on the DNA. TRBV21-1 is a pseudogene segment. The CDR3 has 14 amino acids. The CDR3 bases are TGTGCCAGCATCCTAGGGGACAACTCACCGGTCCGGTACTTC. It codes for CASILGDNSPVRYF.

The chain combines TRBV27 with TRBJ1-1; 8 bases line up with TRBD1. CDR3 length equals 13 residues. Germline-derived CDR1 and CDR2 are MNHEY and SMNVEV (reference sequence). The V gene end was trimmed by 4 bases and the J gene end by 4 bases; junction bases not matched to a gene: 2. CDR3: CASSWTGSTEAFF. The CDR3 bases are TGTGCCAGCAGTTGGACAGGGAGCACTGAAGCTTTCTTT.

V and J are TRBV6-1 and TRBJ1-2, with TRBD1 identical over 8 bases. The J segment lost 8 bases and the V segment lost 4 bases, leaving 15 bases of the junction unmatched. Germline CDR1 MNHNS, CDR2 SASEGT. There are 16 residues in the CDR3. The CDR3: CASSARDRNGGEGYTF. The CDR3 DNA reads as TGTGCCAGCAGTGCCCGGGACAGGAATGGAGGCGAGGGCTACACCTTC.

This clone was seen just once. The CDR3 sequence: CASSQRHNNEQFF. CDR3 DNA sequence: TGTGCCAGCAGCCAACGACACAACAATGAGCAGTTCTTC. The V call is TRBV3-1 (or the pseudogene TRBV3-2), the J call TRBJ2-1, with D unclear. This CDR3 is 13 amino acids long. Deletions cut 2 bases from V and 5 bases from J, with 7 bases between. Per germline, CDR1 LGHDT and CDR2 YNNKEL (reference sequence).

The chain uses TRBV28 and TRBJ1-5; D possibly corresponds to TRBD1 (5 bases). The V end was cut by 5 bases, the J end by 14 bases, with 13 bases between. Germline CDR1 MDHEN, CDR2 SYDVKM. The CDR3 extends over 11 amino acids. This chain's CDR3 is CASSKGSREHF. CDR3 sequence (DNA): TGTGCCAGCAGTAAGGGGTCCCGGGAGCATTTT.

This clone is a singleton in its sample. The CDR3 here is CAISPREVSTETQYF. The CDR3 region has the DNA TGTGCCATCAGTCCACGCGAGGTCAGTACAGAGACCCAGTACTTC. The chain is built from TRBV10-3 and TRBJ2-5; D is ambiguous. Germline values: CDR1 ENHRY, CDR2 SYGVKD. Trimming cost V 5 bases and J 4 bases, with 17 bases left between them. The length of the CDR3 is 15 residues.

The chain recombines TRBV5-1 with TRBJ2-5; TRBD2 matches 7 bases. J lost 4 bases, V lost 3 bases, and 12 bases had no gene match. Germline V gene lookup returns CDR1 SGHRS and CDR2 YFSETQ. The CDR3 sequence is 16 residues long. The CDR3 sequence: CASSSGLVRGVETQYF. In DNA, the CDR3 is TGCGCCAGCAGCTCTGGACTAGTTCGGGGGGTAGAGACCCAGTACTTC.

V and J are TRBV21-1 and TRBJ2-1. TRBV21-1 is an annotated pseudogene. This CDR3 region has 14 residues. The CDR3 nucleotides are TGTGCCAGCAGCAAAAAGGGACCTTTTCCTGAGCAGTTCTTC. Residues: CASSKKGPFPEQFF.

J is TRBJ2-7 and V is TRBV4-3; D not certain. The CDR3 covers 14 residues. Germline CDR1 and CDR2: LGHNA and YSLEER. The ends were cut back, 0 bases at V and 0 bases at J, with 6 bases in the middle. The chain's CDR3 is CASSQDRLSYEQYF. CDR3 nucleotide sequence: TGCGCCAGCAGCCAAGACAGGCTCTCCTACGAGCAGTACTTC.

This clone was counted a few times. Other DNA sequences in the sample encode the same CDR3. The gene calls are TRBV27 and TRBJ2-1; D possibly corresponds to TRBD1 (6 bases). V lost 6 bases and J 1 base, leaving 10 bases between the germline ends. This CDR3 comprises 14 residues. Germline V gives CDR1 MNHEY, CDR2 SMNVEV (reference sequence). The CDR3 nucleotides are TGTGCCAGCAGCCTAGGGGGATCCTACAATGAGCAGTTCTTC. Encoded protein: CASSLGGSYNEQFF.

The CDR3 DNA reads TGTGCCAGCAGCTTACACGACACCAACAATGAGCAGTTCTTC. It codes for CASSLHDTNNEQFF. The rearrangement links TRBV7-9 to TRBJ2-1, with D unclear. The CDR3 loop spans 14 amino acids. Trimming took 2 bases from V and 5 from J, leaving 10 bases between them. Germline loops: CDR1 SEHNR, CDR2 FQNEAQ (reference sequence).

This chain connects TRBV5-4 to TRBJ1-2; TRBD1 is a possible D gene (6 bases). The V end was cut by 1 base, the J end by 5 bases, with 12 bases between. Germline V CDR1 and CDR2: SGHNT, YYREEE (reference sequence). CDR3 size: 14 residues. For the CDR3, the DNA is TGTGCCAGCAGCTTGTTTGGGGGCTGGTATGGCTACACCTTC. This translates into CASSLFGGWYGYTF.

The V call is TRBV19, the J call TRBJ2-7; weak D call: TRBD1 (5 bases). The CDR3 runs 17 residues. V was pared by 3 bases and J by 3 bases, with 21 bases between. CDR1 is LNHDA, CDR2 SQIVND, per germline (reference sequence). CDR3 bases: TGTGCCAGTAGTATCTCCTCAGGGATAGGCCGATTCTACGAGCAGTACTTC. Residues: CASSISSGIGRFYEQYF.

CDR3 sequence (DNA): TGTGCCAGCAGTTATGACACCTATAGCAATCAGCCCCAGCATTTT. Translation gives CASSYDTYSNQPQHF. This chain links TRBV2 with TRBJ1-5; D is undetermined. The CDR3 is 15 residues long. Trimming pared 5 bases from V and 0 bases from J, leaving 11 bases between. Per germline, CDR1 SNHLY and CDR2 FYNNEI.

This chain connects TRBV9 to TRBJ1-2, with D perhaps TRBD1 (6 bases). CDR3 length: 14 residues. The V gene's germline CDR1 is SGDLS and CDR2 YYNGEE. The V and J ends lost 3 bases and 7 bases respectively, with 16 bases between them. The CDR3 loop reads CASSANTGTGGYTF. CDR3 bases: TGTGCCAGCAGCGCCAACACAGGGACGGGTGGCTACACCTTC.

V usage is TRBV6-5 and J usage is TRBJ1-1; possibly TRBD1 for D (5 bases). The CDR3 is 14 residues long. V was pared by 6 bases and J by 7 bases, with 18 bases between. Looked up from germline, CDR1 is MNHEY and CDR2 is SVGAGI. CDR3 sequence (DNA): TGTGCCAGCAGGCCGACGGGGGGTTGGGATGAAGCTTTCTTT. It encodes CASRPTGGWDEAFF.

The chain combines TRBV6-5 with TRBJ1-5; 8 bases map to TRBD1. The CDR3 is 14 residues long. Losses at the gene ends were 5 bases for V and 5 bases for J; bases not matched to a gene: 5. Germline CDR1 is MNHEY and CDR2 is SVGAGI. The CDR3 coding sequence is TGTGCCAGCAGTCGGGACAGGAGCTATCAGCCCCAGCATTTT. It is translated as CASSRDRSYQPQHF.

The chain links TRBV19 to TRBJ2-5, with 10 bases fitting TRBD2. V shed 6 bases, J shed 5 bases, and the junction held 6 bases outside the gene matches. The CDR3 loop spans 14 amino acids. The germline V gene has CDR1 LNHDA and CDR2 SQIVND (reference sequence). The CDR3 is CASSLAGVFETQYF. CDR3 bases: TGTGCCAGTAGCCTAGCGGGGGTATTCGAGACCCAGTACTTC.

CDR3 DNA: TGTGCCAGCAGTTTCACCCAGGGGGGCTACACCTTC. It yields the protein CASSFTQGGYTF. The rearrangement joins TRBV12-3 or TRBV12-4 to TRBJ1-2, with D tentatively TRBD1 (6 bases). V gave up 3 bases and J gave up 8 bases, with 10 bases separating them. This CDR3 region has 12 residues.

This rearrangement joins TRBV11-2 to TRBJ2-2; D may match TRBD1 or TRBD2 (5 bases each). The V gene's germline CDR1 is SGHAT and CDR2 FQNNGV. Trimming cost V 5 bases and J 3 bases, with 16 bases left between them. This CDR3 has 16 residues. In DNA, the CDR3 is TGTGCCAGCAGCCCATTATCGGGGCGGGACACCGGGGAGCTGTTTTTT. This codes for CASSPLSGRDTGELFF.

The gene calls are TRBV6-5 and TRBJ1-2; D is perhaps TRBD1 (5 bases). Trimming cost V 6 bases and J 4 bases, with 9 bases left between them. This CDR3 comprises 12 residues. CDR1 is MNHEY, CDR2 SVGAGI, per germline. The CDR3 DNA is TGTGCCAGCAGAACCGGGACCTATGGCTACACCTTC. Protein product: CASRTGTYGYTF.

This clone was counted a single time. The V call is TRBV3-1 (or the pseudogene TRBV3-2), the J call TRBJ1-1, with 7 bases fitting TRBD1. With 5 bases clipped from V and 11 bases from J, the junction kept 14 bases outside the gene matches. The germline gives CDR1 LGHDT, CDR2 YNNKEL (reference sequence). The CDR3 has 14 amino acids. The CDR3 spells CASSDFGQDGLAFF. The CDR3 bases are TGTGCCAGCAGCGATTTTGGACAGGACGGTTTGGCTTTCTTT.

CDR3: CASYLGAEAFF. CDR3 nucleotides: TGTGCCAGCTATCTGGGCGCTGAAGCTTTCTTT. The gene calls are TRBV6-5 and TRBJ1-1; D unresolved. The germline gives CDR1 MNHEY, CDR2 SVGAGI. The CDR3 is made up of 11 amino acids. V was trimmed by 8 bases and J by 6 bases, leaving 10 bases between them.

V usage is TRBV4-3 and J usage is TRBJ2-2; 9 nucleotides line up with TRBD1. Germline V lookup: CDR1 LGHNA, CDR2 YSLEER. Trimming took 0 bases from V and 6 from J; bases not matched to a gene: 5. The CDR3 is made up of 16 amino acids. Here the CDR3 DNA reads TGCGCCAGCAGCCAAGATTCGACAGGGGGATCCGGGGAGCTGTTTTTT. Encoded protein: CASSQDSTGGSGELFF.

The chain joins TRBV9 to TRBJ2-7; D is undetermined. Germline V gene lookup returns CDR1 SGDLS and CDR2 YYNGEE. V gave up 0 bases and J gave up 7 bases, with 17 bases separating them. The CDR3 consists of 15 residues. The CDR3 nucleotides read TGTGCCAGCAGCGTAGGCCCGCCCCCCACTTGGGAGCAGTACTTC. This gives the protein CASSVGPPPTWEQYF. Variable domain in full (rest from reference TRBV9 and TRBJ2-7): DSGVTQTPKHLITATGQRVTLRCSPRSGDLSVYWYQQSLDQGLQFLIQYYNGEERAKGNILERFSAQQFPDLHSELNLSSLELGDSALYFCASSVGPPPTWEQYFGPGTRLTVT.

The rearrangement uses TRBV4-3 and TRBJ1-1; 8 positions agree with TRBD1. The CDR3 sequence is 16 residues long. Trimming cost V 1 base and J 0 bases; bases outside gene matches: 4. From germline, CDR1 is LGHNA and CDR2 YSLEER. For the CDR3, the DNA is TGCGCCAGCAGCCAAGGACAGGGGATATTGAACACTGAAGCTTTCTTT. Its translation is CASSQGQGILNTEAFF.

The CDR3 protein is CASSRTSGGMNEQFF. CDR3 DNA: TGTGCCAGCAGTCGGACTAGCGGGGGTATGAATGAGCAGTTCTTC. The V call is TRBV27, the J call TRBJ2-1; 13 bases are a match to TRBD2. Trimming removed 5 bases from V and 7 bases from J; junction bases left unmatched: 5. This CDR3 has 15 residues. Germline assignment: CDR1 MNHEY and CDR2 SMNVEV (reference sequence).

The chain uses TRBV6-1 and TRBJ1-1, with TRBD1 as a possible D gene (5 bases). This CDR3 is built from 16 residues. Deletions cut 1 base from V and 6 bases from J, with 18 bases between. CDR1 MNHNS and CDR2 SASEGT come from the germline V gene. CDR3 DNA sequence: TGTGCCAGCAGTGAAGTTAGGGGACTACTACCCGCTGAAGCTTTCTTT. Amino acid sequence: CASSEVRGLLPAEAFF.

CDR3 in amino acids: CASSPHGTSGGQGGEQFF. In nucleotides, the CDR3 is TGTGCCAGCAGCCCCCATGGAACTAGCGGGGGGCAGGGTGGTGAGCAGTTCTTC. The chain employs TRBV9 and TRBJ2-1, with 12 bases matching TRBD2. Per germline, CDR1 SGDLS and CDR2 YYNGEE. CDR3 length: 18 residues. The V segment lost 4 bases and the J segment 9 bases; nucleotides outside the gene matches: 17. Filled out from reference TRBV9 and TRBJ2-1, the complete variable domain reads DSGVTQTPKHLITATGQRVTLRCSPRSGDLSVYWYQQSLDQGLQFLIQYYNGEERAKGNILERFSAQQFPDLHSELNLSSLELGDSALYFCASSPHGTSGGQGGEQFFGPGTRLTVL.